This T cell receptor beta chain was identified in a study of blood T cells in healthy people across ages. In the case of this clonotype: The antigen is unknown. Relative to the germline gene, one junction end is altered; a read error may explain this.

For the second PCR, which ran for about 7 to 11 cycles, a sample-barcoded 5' primer and a J-beta primer mix were used. Researchers report that a template-switch adaptor with 12 random nucleotides tagged each cDNA molecule. TCRdb recomputed calls from the 5' RACE reads with MiXCR, one row per CDR3 protein. There are hundreds of thousands of distinct CDR3 sequences in the sample; around 68% occur only once, and 28% lies in the top ten. CDR3 length: 15 residues. Germline V CDR1 and CDR2: MDHEN, SYDVKM. The study's findings and limits: Naive and antigen-experienced cells could not be conclusively compared, given unsorted PBMCs. Comparison with aged donors showed that long-lived donors had more naive CD4+ cells and higher diversity.

The clonotype was recovered from a man aged 25 to 40 in good health. Sequencing was carried out using blood. This chain joins TRBV28 and TRBJ1-2; D uncertain. CDR3 in DNA: TGTGCCAGCACTCTCCCCGGCACCGAACTTTATGACTACACCTTC. Residues: CASTLPGTELYDYTF.